Presented here are 20 T cell receptor beta chains from one specimen sequenced in a study of T cell clones after liver transplantation. Some clones are missing from TCRdb's copy, which holds only in-frame ones; the method was immunoSEQ multiplex PCR. Among fewer than 80,000 clones listed, around four fifths were seen once. The sample was CD4+ T cells from blood, taken less than 50 months after liver transplant. The source of these receptors is a human patient who received a liver transplant. Some T cells may originate from the graft donor.

The genes are TRBV18 and TRBJ2-2; 9 nucleotides line up with TRBD2. Germline V gene sequence: CDR1 KGHSH, CDR2 LQKENI. The V and J ends lost 2 bases and 2 bases, in that order; junction bases with no gene match: 6. The CDR3 covers 17 residues. The DNA of the CDR3 is TGTGCCAGCTCACCAGAAGAGCGGGGGGCAAACACCGGGGAGCTGTTTTTT. This sequence encodes CASSPEERGANTGELFF.

The V gene is TRBV10-3, the J gene TRBJ2-7; D possibly corresponds to TRBD2 (5 bases). V was pared by 5 bases and J by 7 bases, with 15 bases between. Per germline, CDR1 ENHRY and CDR2 SYGVKD. This CDR3 comprises 13 residues. In nucleotides, the CDR3 is TGTGCCATCAGTCCTACGGGGTCCGGGGAGCAGTACTTC. This sequence encodes CAISPTGSGEQYF.

The V and J genes are TRBV11-3 and TRBJ1-5; D uncertain. The germline gives CDR1 SGHNT, CDR2 YENEEA. V was clipped by 0 bases and J by 0 bases, with 15 bases between them. There are 18 residues in the CDR3. The CDR3 nucleotides are TGTGCCAGCAGCTTAGACCGACGGACCAATTATAGCAATCAGCCCCAGCATTTT. As protein: CASSLDRRTNYSNQPQHF.

The rearrangement uses TRBV6-5 and TRBJ2-1; TRBD2 agrees at 8 bases. V shed 2 bases and J 2 bases; nucleotides not matched to a gene: 5. The CDR3 runs 16 residues. Germline V gene data show CDR1 as MNHEY and CDR2 as SVGAGI. CDR3 bases: TGTGCCAGCAGTTACGGGAGCGGGAGAGCCTACAATGAGCAGTTCTTC. Translation gives CASSYGSGRAYNEQFF.

This chain joins TRBV4-3 and TRBJ1-4; D not resolved. Trimming shortened V by 8 bases and J by 8 bases, and 9 bases separated the two germline ends. The CDR3 length is 11 residues. Looked up from germline, CDR1 is LGHNA and CDR2 is YSLEER. CDR3 region: CASGDEEKLFF. The CDR3 DNA sequence: TGCGCCAGCGGTGACGAGGAAAAACTGTTTTTT.

The rearrangement uses TRBV5-4 and TRBJ2-5, with D perhaps being TRBD1 or TRBD2 (5 bases each). This CDR3 region has 15 residues. The V and J ends lost 4 bases and 1 base respectively, with 14 bases between them. In germline, CDR1 is SGHNT, CDR2 YYREEE (reference sequence). CDR3 sequence reads: CASSDRGASQETQYF. The CDR3 DNA reads as TGTGCCAGCAGCGATCGGGGCGCCTCCCAAGAGACCCAGTACTTC.

This clone was counted ten times or more. This chain connects TRBV30 to TRBJ2-5, with D unresolved. The CDR3 runs 12 residues. V dropped 5 bases and J dropped 0 bases, with 7 bases sitting between them. Germline V gene sequence: CDR1 GTSNPN, CDR2 SVGIG (reference sequence). The CDR3 DNA reads as TGTGCCTGGTCGCTGTACCAAGAGACCCAGTACTTC. Translating gives CAWSLYQETQYF.

The J gene is TRBJ1-1, the V gene TRBV6-4; D remains unclear. V dropped 4 bases and J dropped 1 base, with 10 bases sitting between them. Germline lookup yields CDR1 MRHNA and CDR2 SNTAGT. This CDR3 comprises 14 residues. DNA for the CDR3: TGTGCCAGCAGTGTTGAGGACGGGAACACTGAAGCTTTCTTT. This encodes CASSVEDGNTEAFF.

The rearrangement uses TRBV10-3 and TRBJ2-7; tentatively, D is TRBD2 (6 bases). Trimming stripped 6 bases from V and 0 bases from J, with 12 bases between. Germline values: CDR1 ENHRY, CDR2 SYGVKD. The CDR3 is 14 amino acids. The CDR3 coding sequence is TGTGCCATCAGGGAGGGTAGCGGCTCCTACGAGCAGTACTTC. It is translated as CAIREGSGSYEQYF.

The V and J genes are TRBV5-1 and TRBJ2-5; tentatively, D is TRBD2 (5 bases). The CDR3 length is 13 residues. The germline gives CDR1 SGHRS, CDR2 YFSETQ. V was pared by 0 bases and J by 3 bases, with 6 bases between. CDR3 nucleotides: TGCGCCAGCAGCTTGGTGAGGGAAGAGACCCAGTACTTC. Translation: CASSLVREETQYF.

The chain has TRBV19 and TRBJ1-4, with 7 bases aligning to TRBD1. This CDR3 contains 16 residues. The junction had 10 bases not matched to a gene; V was cut back by 3 bases and J by 6 bases. Germline CDR1 LNHDA, CDR2 SQIVND (reference sequence). The chain's CDR3 is CASSITTGFVDEKLFF. The CDR3 bases are TGTGCCAGTAGTATCACGACAGGGTTCGTGGATGAAAAACTGTTTTTT.

The gene calls are TRBV7-9 and TRBJ1-5; D possibly corresponds to TRBD1 (5 bases). Deletions cut 5 bases from V and 11 bases from J, with 28 bases between. The germline gives CDR1 SEHNR, CDR2 FQNEAQ (reference sequence). The CDR3 covers 17 residues. This CDR3 is CASSPSGDGTSRSAQHF. CDR3 coding DNA: TGTGCCAGCAGCCCTAGTGGGGACGGGACGTCGCGATCTGCCCAGCATTTT.

This clone was detected only once. The CDR3 coding sequence is TGTGCCAGCAGCTTCAGTCTAGCGGCTTACAATGAGCAGTTCTTC. Translated: CASSFSLAAYNEQFF. The rearrangement links TRBV5-4 to TRBJ2-1; 7 bases are a match to TRBD2. Germline V gives CDR1 SGHNT, CDR2 YYREEE (reference sequence). Trimming removed 2 bases from V and 4 bases from J; junction bases left unmatched: 6. CDR3 length: 15 amino acids.

This chain links TRBV29-1 with TRBJ2-1; 11 bases agree with TRBD1. Trimming removed 6 bases from V and 5 bases from J; junction bases left unmatched: 9. This CDR3 contains 15 residues. Germline-derived CDR1 and CDR2 are SQVTM and ANQGSEA. The CDR3 spells CSVDPRTGGNNEQFF. The CDR3 bases are TGCAGCGTCGACCCCCGGACAGGGGGCAACAATGAGCAGTTCTTC.

This chain uses TRBV30 with TRBJ2-3, with D uncertain. Trimming took off 2 bases at V and 6 bases at J, with 6 bases between the two ends. CDR3 length equals 11 residues. The germline gives CDR1 GTSNPN, CDR2 SVGIG (reference sequence). CDR3 coding DNA: TGTGCCTGGAGTTTCCGGGATACGCAGTATTTT. It yields the protein CAWSFRDTQYF.

This rearrangement joins TRBV6-5 to TRBJ2-3; D may match TRBD1 or TRBD2 (5 bases each). The V and J ends lost 6 bases and 2 bases respectively, with 15 bases between them. The CDR3 consists of 15 residues. The germline V gene has CDR1 MNHEY and CDR2 SVGAGI. Here the CDR3 reads CASRSREGSTDTQYF. The CDR3 nucleotides read TGTGCCAGCAGAAGCCGCGAGGGGTCCACAGATACGCAGTATTTT.

The chain links TRBV25-1 to TRBJ1-3; TRBD1 is a possible D gene (5 bases). The germline CDR1 and CDR2 sequences are MGHDK and SYGVNS. This CDR3 has 12 residues. V dropped 8 bases and J dropped 3 bases, with 8 bases sitting between them. CDR3 in amino acids: CASRDFGNTIYF. Here the CDR3 DNA reads TGTGCCAGCCGGGACTTTGGAAACACCATATATTTT.

In DNA form, the CDR3 reads TGTGCCAGCAGCCAAGATGTCGCTAGCGGGAGGGTGCAGTATTTT. Encoded protein: CASSQDVASGRVQYF. The chain joins TRBV4-2 to TRBJ2-3, with 12 bases that match TRBD2. V gave up 0 bases and J gave up 11 bases; unmatched junction bases: 6. Looked up from germline, CDR1 is LGHNA and CDR2 is YNFKEQ. The CDR3 runs to 15 residues.

The rearrangement joins TRBV27 to TRBJ2-7; D might be TRBD1 (6 bases). The CDR3 loop spans 15 amino acids. V was trimmed by 8 bases and J by 2 bases, leaving 19 bases between them. CDR1 and CDR2 from the germline V gene are MNHEY and SMNVEV (reference sequence). The CDR3 sequence is CASWAPGHYPYEQYF. The DNA for the CDR3 is TGTGCCAGCTGGGCTCCGGGACACTACCCCTACGAGCAGTACTTC.

The chain carries TRBV7-2 and TRBJ1-2; D remains ambiguous. This CDR3 region has 15 residues. V shed 6 bases and J shed 2 bases, with 16 bases lying between them. Per germline, CDR1 SGHTA and CDR2 FQGNSA. The CDR3, as DNA: TGTGCCAGCAGGGATCGGACGGAGGGCAACTATGGCTACACCTTC. It yields the protein CASRDRTEGNYGYTF.